Presented here are 3 T cell receptor beta chains from one specimen sequenced in a study of blood T cell repertoires in COVID-19. Profiling relied on immunoSEQ multiplex PCR, and the TCRdb table lists in-frame clones only, not all of them. Of 200,000 to 250,000 clones in the sample, approximately 84% were seen once. What was sequenced was peripheral blood. The receptors stem from a man aged 45 to 65 with acute or convalescent COVID-19.

The rearrangement uses TRBV15 and TRBJ2-7, with 10 bases identical to TRBD2. Germline CDR1 LNHNV, CDR2 YYDKDF (reference sequence). The V segment lost 0 bases and the J segment 1 base; nucleotides outside the gene matches: 12. There are 19 residues in the CDR3. CDR3 in amino acids: CATSRDLASGSRKSYEQYF. DNA for the CDR3: TGTGCCACCAGCAGAGATTTAGCTAGCGGGAGTCGTAAGTCCTACGAGCAGTACTTC.

The chain couples TRBV27 to TRBJ1-1; 7 bases align to TRBD1. CDR3 length: 14 residues. Losses at the gene ends were 8 bases for V and 1 base for J; bases not matched to a gene: 7. In germline, CDR1 is MNHEY, CDR2 SMNVEV (reference sequence). In DNA form, the CDR3 reads TGTGCCAGCCGGTGGGGACAGACGAACACTGAAGCTTTCTTT. The encoded protein is CASRWGQTNTEAFF.

Details on this clone: The junction and the germline gene differ at one end; a read error may be behind it. J is TRBJ1-2 and V is TRBV19; TRBD1 agrees at 9 bases. The CDR3 is 15 residues long. In germline, CDR1 is LNHDA, CDR2 SQIVND (reference sequence). CDR3 in amino acids: CASRLNRGLSYGYTF. The CDR3 region has the DNA TGTGCTAGTAGACTGAACAGGGGGCTTAGCTATGGCTACACCTTC.